One T cell receptor (beta chain) is described in this entry. Antigen: not known. The sample originates from a study of T cells in Graves' hyperthyroidism and ophthalmopathy. Findings and limits, study-wide: A 13 V-J model separated ophthalmopathy from stable hyperthyroidism.

Using RNA transcripts as the source, TCR beta CDR3 regions were amplified. The HTBI set primed first-round TCR CDR3 RT-PCR. TCRdb independently ran MiXCR on the multiplex PCR reads; one entry per CDR3 protein. Among fewer than 900,000 distinct CDR3 sequences listed, over 15% were seen once. Hyperthyroidism had been newly diagnosed in patients aged 18 to 65, and its duration was under 2 months. The sequencing sample was made of blood. The sequence derives from a woman aged 45-65 years with Graves' hyperthyroidism that later progressed to Graves' ophthalmopathy.

The DNA of the CDR3 is TGTGCCACCACGGGGGCGACAGCTTTCTTT. Its translation: CATTGATAFF. This chain connects TRBV19 to TRBJ1-1, with a tentative D call TRBD1 (6 bases). There are 10 residues in the CDR3. Germline assignment: CDR1 LNHDA and CDR2 SQIVND (reference sequence). V dropped 10 bases and J dropped 10 bases, with 13 bases sitting between them.